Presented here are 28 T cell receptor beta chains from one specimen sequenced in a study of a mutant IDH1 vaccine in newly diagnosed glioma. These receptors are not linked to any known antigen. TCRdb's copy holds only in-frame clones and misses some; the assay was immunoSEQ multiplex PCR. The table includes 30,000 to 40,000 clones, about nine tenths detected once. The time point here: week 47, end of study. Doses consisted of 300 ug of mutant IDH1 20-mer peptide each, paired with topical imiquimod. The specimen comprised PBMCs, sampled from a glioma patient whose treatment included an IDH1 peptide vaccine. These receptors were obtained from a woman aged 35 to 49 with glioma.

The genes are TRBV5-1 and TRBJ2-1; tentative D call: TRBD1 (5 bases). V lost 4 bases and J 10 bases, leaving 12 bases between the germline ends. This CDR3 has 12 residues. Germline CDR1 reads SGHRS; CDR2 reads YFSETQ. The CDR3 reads CASSPRWGEQFF. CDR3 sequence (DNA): TGCGCCAGCAGCCCCCGGTGGGGCGAGCAGTTCTTC.

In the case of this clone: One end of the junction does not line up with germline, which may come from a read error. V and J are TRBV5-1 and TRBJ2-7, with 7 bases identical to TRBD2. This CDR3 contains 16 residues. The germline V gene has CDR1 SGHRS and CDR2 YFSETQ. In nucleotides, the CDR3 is TGCGCCAGTAGCTTGGCCCCCGCTAGCGGCCCCTACGAGCAGTACTTC. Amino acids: CASSLAPASGPYEQYF.

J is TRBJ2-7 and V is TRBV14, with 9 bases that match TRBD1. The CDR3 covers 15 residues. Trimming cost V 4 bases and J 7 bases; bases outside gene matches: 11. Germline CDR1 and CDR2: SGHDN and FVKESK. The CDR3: CASSLYRDRAFEQYF. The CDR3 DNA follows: TGTGCCAGCAGCCTGTACCGGGACAGGGCGTTTGAGCAGTACTTC.

CDR3 sequence reads: CASSPDRIETQYF. The CDR3 region has the DNA TGTGCCAGCAGCCCAGACAGGATAGAGACCCAGTACTTC. This chain connects TRBV14 to TRBJ2-5, with D perhaps matching TRBD1 (6 bases). Trimming left V 4 bases short and J 4 bases short, with 10 bases between. The CDR3 has 13 residues. Germline CDR1 SGHDN, CDR2 FVKESK.

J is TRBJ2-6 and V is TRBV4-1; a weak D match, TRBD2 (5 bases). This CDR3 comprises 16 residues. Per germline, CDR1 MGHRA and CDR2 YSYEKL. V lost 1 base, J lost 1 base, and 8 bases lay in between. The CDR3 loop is CASSQGRDSGANVLTF. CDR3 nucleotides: TGCGCCAGCAGCCAAGGACGGGATTCTGGGGCCAACGTCCTGACTTTC.

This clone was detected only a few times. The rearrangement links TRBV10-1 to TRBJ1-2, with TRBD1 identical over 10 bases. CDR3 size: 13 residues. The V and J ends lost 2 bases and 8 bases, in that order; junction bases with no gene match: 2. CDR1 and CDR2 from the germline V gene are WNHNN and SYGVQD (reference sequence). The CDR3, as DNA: TGCGCCAGCAGTGAGAGGACAGGGGGGGGCTACACCTTC. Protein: CASSERTGGGYTF.

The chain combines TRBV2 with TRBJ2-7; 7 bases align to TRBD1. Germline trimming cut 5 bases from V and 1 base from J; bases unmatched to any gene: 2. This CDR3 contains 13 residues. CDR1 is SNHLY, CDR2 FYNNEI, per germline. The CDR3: CASSLDRSYEQYF. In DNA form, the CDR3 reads TGTGCCAGCAGTTTGGACAGGTCCTACGAGCAGTACTTC.

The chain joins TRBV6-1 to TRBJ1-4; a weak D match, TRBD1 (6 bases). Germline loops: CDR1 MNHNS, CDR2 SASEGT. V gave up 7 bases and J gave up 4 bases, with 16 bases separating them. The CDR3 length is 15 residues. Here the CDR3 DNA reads TGTGCCAGCACAACCATGGACAGCTTTAATGAAAAACTGTTTTTT. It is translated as CASTTMDSFNEKLFF.

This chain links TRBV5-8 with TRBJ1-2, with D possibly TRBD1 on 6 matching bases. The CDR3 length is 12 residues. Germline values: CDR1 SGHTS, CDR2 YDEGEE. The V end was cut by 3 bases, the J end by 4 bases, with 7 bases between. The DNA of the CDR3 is TGTGCCAGCAGCTCGACAGGCTATGGCTACACCTTC. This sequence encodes CASSSTGYGYTF. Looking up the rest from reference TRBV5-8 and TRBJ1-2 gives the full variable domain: EAGVTQSPTHLIKTRGQQATLRCSPISGHTSVYWYQQALGLGLQFLLWYDEGEERNRGNFPPRFSGRQFPNYSSELNVNALELEDSALYLCASSSTGYGYTFGSGTRLTVV.

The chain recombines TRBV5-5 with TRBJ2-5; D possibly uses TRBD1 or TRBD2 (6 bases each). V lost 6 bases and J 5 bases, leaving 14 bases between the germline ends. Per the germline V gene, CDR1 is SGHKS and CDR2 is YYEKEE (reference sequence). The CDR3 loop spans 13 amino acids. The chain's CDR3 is CASTKGGQETQYF. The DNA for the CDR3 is TGTGCCAGCACCAAAGGGGGGCAGGAGACCCAGTACTTC.

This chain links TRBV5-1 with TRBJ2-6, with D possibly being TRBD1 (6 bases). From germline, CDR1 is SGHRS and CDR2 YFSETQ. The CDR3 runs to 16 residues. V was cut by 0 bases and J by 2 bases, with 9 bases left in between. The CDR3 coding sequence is TGCGCCAGCAGCTTGGAGGGGGTTCCTGGGGCCAACGTCCTGACTTTC. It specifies CASSLEGVPGANVLTF.

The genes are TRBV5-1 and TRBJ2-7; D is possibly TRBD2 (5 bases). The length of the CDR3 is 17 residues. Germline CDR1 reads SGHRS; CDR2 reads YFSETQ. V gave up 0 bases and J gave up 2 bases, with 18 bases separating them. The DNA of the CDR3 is TGCGCCAGCAGCTTGGGGATGGTTCCGGGGATGCCCTACGAGCAGTACTTC. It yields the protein CASSLGMVPGMPYEQYF.

The chain's CDR3 is CASSQVGLRGRTEAFF. CDR3 nucleotides: TGCGCCAGCAGCCAAGTAGGGCTCCGCGGTAGGACTGAAGCTTTCTTT. This chain links TRBV4-1 with TRBJ1-1; D not resolved. Germline CDR1 MGHRA, CDR2 YSYEKL. This CDR3 region has 16 residues. V dropped 1 base and J dropped 5 bases, with 17 bases sitting between them.

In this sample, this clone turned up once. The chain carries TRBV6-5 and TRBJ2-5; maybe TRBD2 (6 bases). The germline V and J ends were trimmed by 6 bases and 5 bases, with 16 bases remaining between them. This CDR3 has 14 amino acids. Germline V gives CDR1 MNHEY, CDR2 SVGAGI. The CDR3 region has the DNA TGTGCCAGCAGACCGGGACTTACTACGGAGACCCAGTACTTC. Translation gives CASRPGLTTETQYF.

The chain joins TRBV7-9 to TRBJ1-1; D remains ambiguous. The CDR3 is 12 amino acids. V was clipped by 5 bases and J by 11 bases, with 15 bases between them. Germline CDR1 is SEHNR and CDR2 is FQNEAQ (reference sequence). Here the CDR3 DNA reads TGTGCCAGCAGCCTACTGAACCCCAATGCTTTCTTT. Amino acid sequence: CASSLLNPNAFF. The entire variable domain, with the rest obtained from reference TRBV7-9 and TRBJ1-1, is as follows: DTGVSQNPRHKITKRGQNVTFRCDPISEHNRLYWYRQTLGQGPEFLTYFQNEAQLEKSRLLSDRFSAERPKGSFSTLEIQRTEQGDSAMYLCASSLLNPNAFFGQGTRLTVV.

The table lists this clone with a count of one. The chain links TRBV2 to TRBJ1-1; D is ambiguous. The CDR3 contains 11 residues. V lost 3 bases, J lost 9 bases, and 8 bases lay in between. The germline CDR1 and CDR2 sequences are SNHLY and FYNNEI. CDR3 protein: CASSDRSKAFF. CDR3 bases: TGTGCCAGCAGTGACAGATCCAAAGCTTTCTTT.

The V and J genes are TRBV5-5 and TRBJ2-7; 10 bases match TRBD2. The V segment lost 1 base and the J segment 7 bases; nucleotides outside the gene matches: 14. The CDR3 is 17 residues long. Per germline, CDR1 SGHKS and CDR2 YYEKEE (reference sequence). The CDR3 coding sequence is TGTGCCAGCAGCTTGAGACTAGCGGGCTTTGAACCGAGGGAGCAGTACTTC. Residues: CASSLRLAGFEPREQYF.

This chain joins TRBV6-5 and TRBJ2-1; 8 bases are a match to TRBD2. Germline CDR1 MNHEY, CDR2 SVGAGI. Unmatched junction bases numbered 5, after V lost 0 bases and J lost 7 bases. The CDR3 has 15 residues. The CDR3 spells CASSYSGSSGNEQFF. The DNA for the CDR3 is TGTGCCAGCAGTTACTCGGGTTCTAGCGGGAATGAGCAGTTCTTC.

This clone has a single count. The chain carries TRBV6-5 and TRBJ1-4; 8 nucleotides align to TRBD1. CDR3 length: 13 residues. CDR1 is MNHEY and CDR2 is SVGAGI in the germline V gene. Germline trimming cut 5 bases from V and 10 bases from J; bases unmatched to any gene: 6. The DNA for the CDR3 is TGTGCCAGCAGTCCCGACAGGGGAGTAAAACTGTTTTTT. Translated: CASSPDRGVKLFF.

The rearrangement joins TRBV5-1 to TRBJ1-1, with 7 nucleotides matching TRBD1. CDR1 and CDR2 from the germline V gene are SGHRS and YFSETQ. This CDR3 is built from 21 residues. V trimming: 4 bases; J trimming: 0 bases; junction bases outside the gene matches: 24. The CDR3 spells CASSARQGALYAEQMNTEAFF. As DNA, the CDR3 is TGCGCCAGCAGCGCCAGACAGGGAGCTTTATACGCCGAACAAATGAACACTGAAGCTTTCTTT.

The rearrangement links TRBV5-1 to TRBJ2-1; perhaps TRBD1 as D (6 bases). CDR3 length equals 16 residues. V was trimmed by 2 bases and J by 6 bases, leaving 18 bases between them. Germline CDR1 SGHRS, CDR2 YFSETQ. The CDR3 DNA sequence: TGCGCCAGCAGCTTAACGACCGGGACACGTCCCAATGAGCAGTTCTTC. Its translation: CASSLTTGTRPNEQFF. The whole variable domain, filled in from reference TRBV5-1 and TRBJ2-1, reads KAGVTQTPRYLIKTRGQQVTLSCSPISGHRSVSWYQQTPGQGLQFLFEYFSETQRNKGNFPGRFSGRQFSNSRSEMNVSTLELGDSALYLCASSLTTGTRPNEQFFGPGTRLTVL.

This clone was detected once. CDR3 sequence (DNA): TGTGCCACCAGCAGAGCAGGGATCAATCAGCCCCAGCATTTT. It codes for CATSRAGINQPQHF. The chain recombines TRBV15 with TRBJ1-5; a weak D match, TRBD1 (5 bases). CDR3 length: 14 residues. V was trimmed by 1 base and J by 3 bases, leaving 7 bases between them. The V gene's germline CDR1 is LNHNV and CDR2 YYDKDF (reference sequence).

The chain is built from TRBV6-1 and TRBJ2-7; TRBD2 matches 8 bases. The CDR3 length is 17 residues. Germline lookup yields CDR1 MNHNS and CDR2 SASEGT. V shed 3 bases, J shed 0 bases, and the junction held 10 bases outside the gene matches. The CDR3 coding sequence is TGTGCCAGCAGTGACCCCGGGGGGGCGGTGAGCTCCTACGAGCAGTACTTC. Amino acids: CASSDPGGAVSSYEQYF.

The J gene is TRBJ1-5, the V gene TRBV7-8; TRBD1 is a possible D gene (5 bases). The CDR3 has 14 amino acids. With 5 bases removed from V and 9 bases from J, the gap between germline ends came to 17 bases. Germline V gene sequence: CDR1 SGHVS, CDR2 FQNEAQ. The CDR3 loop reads CASSGGLSNRPQHF. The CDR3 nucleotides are TGTGCCAGCAGCGGGGGACTCTCGAACCGGCCCCAGCATTTT.

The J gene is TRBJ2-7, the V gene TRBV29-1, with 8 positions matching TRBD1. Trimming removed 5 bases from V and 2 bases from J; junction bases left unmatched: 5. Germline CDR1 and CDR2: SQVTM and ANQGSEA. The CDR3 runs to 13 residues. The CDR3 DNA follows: TGCAGCGTTTGGGACAGGCCCCCCTACGAGCAGTACTTC. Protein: CSVWDRPPYEQYF.

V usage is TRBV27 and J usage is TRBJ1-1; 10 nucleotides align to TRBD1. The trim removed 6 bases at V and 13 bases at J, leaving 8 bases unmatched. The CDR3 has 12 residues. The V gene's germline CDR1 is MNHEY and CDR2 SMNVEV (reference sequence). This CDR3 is CASSPDRGLLFF. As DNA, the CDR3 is TGTGCCAGCAGCCCAGACAGGGGGCTTCTTTTCTTT.

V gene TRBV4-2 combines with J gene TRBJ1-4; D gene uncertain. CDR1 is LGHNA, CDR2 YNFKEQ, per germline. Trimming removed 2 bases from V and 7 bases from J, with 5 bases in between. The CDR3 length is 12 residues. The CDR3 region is CASSQQREKLFF. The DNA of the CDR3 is TGTGCCAGCAGCCAACAGCGTGAAAAACTGTTTTTT.

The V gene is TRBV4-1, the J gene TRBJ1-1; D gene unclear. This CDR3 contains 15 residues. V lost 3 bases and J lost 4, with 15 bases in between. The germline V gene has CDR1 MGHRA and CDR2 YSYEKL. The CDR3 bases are TGCGCCAGCAGCCATCACGTAGAGCGGGGCACTGAAGCTTTCTTT. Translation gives CASSHHVERGTEAFF.